This T cell receptor beta chain was sequenced for a study of cytomegalovirus exposure and HLA in healthy donors. Study-level results: Rarity held for most TCR sequences, but there were some public TCRs that occurred in many donors. What was likely a sequencing artifact was a cluster of highly shared sequence variants.

PCR was performed using 60 Vbeta and 13 Jbeta primers. Assay: immunoSEQ multiplex PCR; the TCRdb copy retains only in-frame clones and omits some. The top ten clones hold over 4% of a sample with roughly 190,000 clones, about 77% of them seen once. This clone was seen only once. No antigen is known for it. V was shortened by 4 bases and J by 0 bases, with 22 bases between the two germline ends. The CDR3 runs 19 residues. CDR1 and CDR2 (germline): KGHSH, LQKENI. Sequencing used PBMCs. This sequence originates from a young man in good health and CMV-seropositive. This chain connects TRBV18 to TRBJ2-1; D is perhaps TRBD2 (6 bases). CDR3 in DNA: TGTGCCAGCTCACACGCCGGGACTGGCCGAACGAGCTCCTACAATGAGCAGTTCTTC. This sequence encodes CASSHAGTGRTSSYNEQFF.